The T cell receptor beta chain under discussion was sequenced for a study of regulatory T cells in long-lasting Graves disease. Looking at the study overall: To qualify as persistent, Graves' disease required over 5 years of antithyroid drugs with positive TSH receptor antibodies. Regarding the study as a whole: With approximately 2,500 shared public clonotypes, persistent patients exceeded new patients, who shared around 970. It was in persistent disease that TRBV28, TRBJ1-2 and TRBJ2-5 were favored.

CDR1 and CDR2 (germline): SGHVS, FQNEAQ. The germline V and J ends were trimmed by 5 bases and 6 bases, with 22 bases remaining between them. The CDR3 runs to 17 residues. This sample's time point: persistent/refractory GD, antithyroid drugs over 5 years with positive TRAb. The TCR library was prepared using RNA isolated from PBMCs. Note on this clonotype: Antigen unknown.

Arm-PCR of CDR3 regions and iRepertoire HTBI primers were used to build TCR beta libraries. TCRdb called the multiplex PCR reads again in MiXCR, with one record for every CDR3 protein. The sample carries under 500,000 distinct CDR3 sequences, about a fifth recorded once. The J gene is TRBJ2-2, the V gene TRBV7-8; D is perhaps TRBD2 (6 bases). This receptor was taken from a female donor with Graves disease. Sequencing used peripheral blood mononuclear cells (PBMCs), obtained when the disease was refractory, from a patient treated with antithyroid drugs. The CDR3 here is CASSLGLAVGEAGELFF. The CDR3 DNA reads TGTGCCAGCAGCCTGGGGCTGGCGGTGGGGGAGGCCGGGGAGCTGTTTTTT. The full variable domain, its missing parts supplied by reference TRBV7-8 and TRBJ2-2, is GAGVSQSPRYKVAKRGQDVALRCDPISGHVSLFWYQQALGQGPEFLTYFQNEAQLDKSGLPSDRFFAERPEGSVSTLKIQRTQQEDSAVYLCASSLGLAVGEAGELFFGEGSRLTVL.